This T cell receptor (beta chain) is drawn from a study of cytomegalovirus exposure and HLA in healthy donors. The PCR had 60 Vbeta and 13 Jbeta primers. Generated by immunoSEQ multiplex PCR, the TCRdb table keeps only in-frame clones and is missing some. The repertoire consists of roughly 100,000 clones, with approximately 80% occurring once and the leading ten covering over 6%. Regarding the study as a whole: Cytomegalovirus-associated status was assigned to 164 TCR beta chains. One variant, a missense change in DCLRE1C, was linked in a later analysis to TCR beta V- and J-gene trimming.

Note on this clone: As yet, its antigen is unknown.

Sequencing was done on a sample of PBMCs. This clonotype originated in a female donor in good health and CMV-seronegative.

CDR3 nucleotides: TGTGCCAGCAGGCCCGGGGGGGGCTTTTACGAGCAGTACTTC. Translation: CASRPGGGFYEQYF. J is TRBJ2-7 and V is TRBV6-1; 8 bases are shared with TRBD2. CDR3 length: 14 amino acids. Unmatched junction bases numbered 8, after V lost 6 bases and J lost 4 bases. The V gene's germline CDR1 is MNHNS and CDR2 SASEGT.